The source of this TCR beta chain is a study of radiotherapy plus CTLA-4 blockade in lung cancer. Overall study findings and caveats: Interferon-beta and early blood T cell clone dynamics reportedly predicted response best. After radiotherapy and ipilimumab, tumor-derived clones expanded in peripheral blood.

Clones were read by immunoSEQ multiplex PCR, and TCRdb kept only the in-frame ones, dropping some. The data hold 90,000 or so clones, with roughly four fifths observed a single time. About this clone: The antigen remains unidentified.

Treatment of patients with chemo-refractory metastatic non-small-cell lung cancer consisted of focal radiation plus CTLA-4 blockade with ipilimumab. CDR1 and CDR2 (germline): SGDLS, YYNGEE. The V segment lost 4 bases and the J segment 5 bases; nucleotides outside the gene matches: 6. The CDR3 extends over 15 amino acids. The TCR was taken from a human donor with non-small cell lung cancer who had stable disease on radiotherapy plus ipilimumab. The sequenced sample was peripheral blood, obtained from a patient treated with radiotherapy plus ipilimumab. The chain couples TRBV9 to TRBJ2-1, with 10 bases matching TRBD2. CDR3 residues: CASSLLSGGNNEQFF. Written as DNA, the CDR3 is TGTGCCAGCAGCCTCCTTAGCGGGGGGAACAATGAGCAGTTCTTC.